The source of this T cell receptor beta chain is a study of spatial heterogeneity in lung cancer. The overall study: PBMC samples from follow-up, where available, were sequenced a median of roughly 2 years after resection. Averaged across combinations, each unique TCR and UMI pairing appeared more than ten times in raw reads, which were uncorrected.

Study-wide results and limits: Ubiquitous expanded tumor TCRs were observed in blood more at resection than follow-up.

Time point given: blood at routine non-recurrence follow-up after resection. No cell sorting; template was whole RNA from tumor, lung tissue or PBMC. Details on this clonotype: The antigen is undetermined.

TCRdb processed the 5' RACE reads anew with MiXCR; each CDR3 protein has one entry. The sample lists some 120,000 distinct CDR3 sequences, 9.5% to 15% occurring once. The CDR3 sequence is 15 residues long. The germline V gene encodes CDR1 SGHTA and CDR2 FQGNSA. Trimming removed 1 base at V and 4 bases at J, with 11 bases between. The input for sequencing was PBMCs, taken at follow-up. V gene TRBV7-2 combines with J gene TRBJ1-5; D is unresolved. This receptor was obtained from a male donor with early-stage non-small cell lung cancer. The CDR3 protein is CASSLGSDTNQPQHF. The CDR3 DNA is TGTGCCAGCAGCTTAGGGTCGGATACTAATCAGCCCCAGCATTTT.